This T cell receptor beta chain originates from a study of blood T cell repertoires in COVID-19. Measured with immunoSEQ multiplex PCR; TCRdb has only the in-frame clones, and not every one. Altogether under 95,000 clones are present, around 80% being singletons, with the ten largest covering 11%. The CDR3 contains 14 residues. Trimming cost V 6 bases and J 5 bases, with 13 bases left between them. Germline CDR1 and CDR2: MDHEN and SYDVKM. The chain links TRBV28 to TRBJ1-4, with D uncertain. Sample: peripheral blood. The clonotype originates from a man aged 50 to 59 with acute or convalescent COVID-19. Written as DNA, the CDR3 is TGTGCCAGCAGCGGCGGAGGAAACAATGAAAAACTGTTTTTT. This encodes CASSGGGNNEKLFF.